Below, 22 T cell receptor beta chains from the same sample are listed, as sequenced in a study of tissue T cells after allogeneic stem cell transplantation. Assay: immunoSEQ multiplex PCR; the TCRdb copy retains only in-frame clones and omits some. Found here are 5,800 or so clones, under 60% of them singletons; the top ten hold around an eighth. Time point of the sample: mouse harvest day 14 after allogeneic transplant. The graft held 10^6 splenic CD5+ T cells and 10^7 T-cell-depleted bone marrow cells. What was sequenced was gut tissue. These receptors all come from a female BALB/c mouse given C57BL/6 T cells with graft-versus-host disease after an allogeneic hematopoietic cell transplant.

As for this clone: Genes and germline are mouse. The read stops 1 residue short of the end of the CDR3; the missing end is completed from the germline J gene. V is TRBV12-2 and J is TRBJ2-5; no definite D call. This CDR3 region has 14 residues. V was trimmed by 2 bases and J by 0 bases, leaving 8 bases between them. From germline, CDR1 is SGHLS and CDR2 HYDKME. The CDR3 bases that were read are TGTGCCAGCTCTCCGACATTTAACCAAGACACCCAGTAC. This codes for CASSPTFNQDTQY. The CDR3 in full is CASSPTFNQDTQYF.

Concerning this clone itself: Mouse names are used for the genes. Coverage ceases 1 residue before the CDR3 finishes, and the germline J gene fills in the end. The V call is TRBV26, the J call TRBJ1-6; 8 bases match TRBD1. TRBJ1-6 is an ORF, and what it does is uncertain. Germline lookup yields CDR1 KGHPV and CDR2 FQNQEV (reference sequence). This CDR3 has 15 amino acids. The V segment lost 2 bases and the J segment 7 bases; nucleotides outside the gene matches: 4. The part of the CDR3 DNA that was read is TGTGCCAGCAGTCTGCAGGGGGCGGGGAATTCGCCCCTCTAC. As protein: CASSLQGAGNSPLY. The entire CDR3 sequence reads CASSLQGAGNSPLYF.

With regard to this clone: All gene names here are mouse names. The read ends 1 residue before the CDR3 terminus; that terminus is restored from the germline J gene. V gene TRBV20 combines with J gene TRBJ2-7, with D perhaps matching TRBD1 or TRBD2 (5 bases each). This CDR3 contains 13 residues. Trimming took off 0 bases at V and 4 bases at J, with 10 bases between the two ends. Germline assignment: CDR1 GFQATS and CDR2 STVNSAI. The part of the CDR3 DNA that was read is TGTGGTGCTAGGGATTGGGGCCGTTATGAACAGTAC. Protein: CGARDWGRYEQY. The whole CDR3 protein reads CGARDWGRYEQYF.

To note about this clone: Gene names and germline refer to mouse. Read sequence stops 1 residue before the CDR3 end, and the germline J gene provides the missing end. V usage is TRBV26 and J usage is TRBJ1-6; TRBD1 is a possible D gene (6 bases). TRBJ1-6 is identified as an open reading frame with a role that is uncertain. The V gene lost 4 bases and the J gene lost 7 bases, with 8 bases spanning the gap. The CDR3 has 13 amino acids. Germline loops: CDR1 KGHPV, CDR2 FQNQEV (reference sequence). CDR3 sequence reads: CASSRGANSPLYF. The sequenced CDR3 bases are TGTGCCAGCAGTCGGGGGGCGAATTCGCCCCTCTAC.

By share of the sample, this clone is large. The germline and genes are mouse ones. The CDR3 region is CSSSQSDGRDTQYF. The covered CDR3 bases are TGCTCCAGCAGTCAATCGGACGGGAGGGACACCCAGTAC. The V gene is TRBV23, the J gene TRBJ2-5. The missing CDR3 end, 1 residue past where the read stops, is filled in from the germline J gene. The germline V gene encodes CDR1 KGHTA and CDR2 FQNQQP. The CDR3 runs to 14 residues.

This clone was counted a few times. Mouse gene names apply. The CDR3 end lies 1 residue beyond the end of the read and is filled in from the germline J gene. This chain links TRBV12-2 with TRBJ2-3, with D uncertain. Looked up from germline, CDR1 is SGHLS and CDR2 is HYDKME. This CDR3 region has 10 residues. Trimming took off 3 bases at V and 5 bases at J, with 2 bases between the two ends. The CDR3 sequence: CASSGETLYF. The sequenced part of the CDR3 DNA is TGTGCCAGCTCTGGAGAAACGCTGTAT.

This clone appeared a few times. Gene names and germline refer to mouse. The CDR3 end falls 1 residue outside the read, so it is completed with the germline J gene. V and J are TRBV12-2 and TRBJ2-4; D remains ambiguous. The CDR3 spans 15 residues. Looked up from germline, CDR1 is SGHLS and CDR2 is HYDKME. The V and J ends lost 0 bases and 1 base respectively, with 10 bases between them. The CDR3 bases that were read are TGTGCCAGCTCTCTCGACGGGCTGGGTCAAAACACCTTGTAC. Amino acids: CASSLDGLGQNTLY. The CDR3 in its entirety is CASSLDGLGQNTLYF.

Within the sample, this clone is medium-sized. Genes here carry mouse names. The CDR3 goes on 1 residue after the read ends, and that part is filled in from the germline J gene. V usage is TRBV5 and J usage is TRBJ1-3; no reliable D call. V was pared by 0 bases and J by 0 bases, with 9 bases between. The CDR3 extends over 16 amino acids. Germline CDR1 LGHNA, CDR2 YNLKQL (reference sequence). CDR3 bases read: TGTGCCAGCAGCCAAGAATCAGGTTTTTCTGGAAATACGCTCTAT. The encoded protein is CASSQESGFSGNTLY. The complete CDR3 reads CASSQESGFSGNTLYF.

Only a few counts were recorded for this clone. Gene names are mouse gene names. The DNA ends 1 residue before the CDR3 does, and the rest of the CDR3 is filled in from the germline J gene. V gene TRBV31 combines with J gene TRBJ1-6; D is uncertain. TRBJ1-6 has ORF status, its function being uncertain. This CDR3 is built from 12 residues. The V end lost 1 base, the J end lost 7 bases, and 5 bases lay between the germline ends. The V gene's germline CDR1 is GKSSPN and CDR2 SITVG. CDR3 DNA, as far as it was read: TGTGCCTGGAGTCCGGGGAATTCGCCCCTCTAC. It encodes CAWSPGNSPLY. The whole CDR3 protein reads CAWSPGNSPLYF.

Points on this clone: Gene names and germline match the mouse. With the read ending 1 residue before the CDR3 end, the germline J gene is used to fill in that end. V gene TRBV24 combines with J gene TRBJ1-3; possible D gene TRBD1, 5 bases. The germline gives CDR1 KGHTA, CDR2 FRNEEI. The CDR3 contains 16 residues. V lost 2 bases and J lost 0, with 11 bases in between. The covered CDR3 bases are TGTGCCAGCAGTCTGCAGACAGCATGTTCTGGAAATACGCTCTAT. It is translated as CASSLQTACSGNTLY. The complete CDR3 sequence is CASSLQTACSGNTLYF.

This clone was detected only a few times. All gene names here are mouse names. The read comes to an end 1 residue before the CDR3 does, leaving the germline J gene to fill in the end. The genes are TRBV26 and TRBJ1-6; TRBD1 agrees at 8 bases. TRBJ1-6 is sorted into the ORF group, with uncertain function. Trimming removed 2 bases from V and 3 bases from J; junction bases left unmatched: 0. The CDR3 is 15 amino acids. Per germline, CDR1 KGHPV and CDR2 FQNQEV (reference sequence). CDR3 sequence: CASSLGTGYNSPLYF. Incomplete CDR3 DNA: TGTGCCAGCAGTCTGGGGACAGGCTATAATTCGCCCCTCTAC.

This clone was detected a few times. All gene names here are mouse names. The read falls 1 residue short of the CDR3 end, and the missing part is taken from the germline J gene. V and J are TRBV13-2 and TRBJ1-4, with 9 bases that match TRBD1. V gave up 2 bases and J gave up 0 bases; unmatched junction bases: 5. The CDR3 has 17 amino acids. The germline CDR1 and CDR2 sequences are NNHNN and SYGAGS (reference sequence). CDR3 sequence: CASGEPGQGLSNERLFF. The CDR3 DNA, read in part, is TGTGCCAGCGGTGAGCCGGGACAGGGACTTTCCAACGAAAGATTATTT.

Details on this clone: Mouse germline and gene names are used. The CDR3 extends 1 residue past the end of the read, so its final part is completed from the germline J gene. This chain joins TRBV19 and TRBJ1-6; the D gene is possibly TRBD1 (6 bases). TRBJ1-6 is given ORF status, its function remaining uncertain. Deletions cut 9 bases from V and 1 base from J, with 8 bases between. Per the germline V gene, CDR1 is FNHDT and CDR2 is SITEND (reference sequence). CDR3 length: 13 residues. The part of the CDR3 DNA that was read is TGTGCCACCGGACAGTCCTATAATTCGCCCCTCTAC. It specifies CATGQSYNSPLY. The CDR3 reads in full as CATGQSYNSPLYF.

This clone occurred a few times. Genes and germline are mouse. The CDR3 is cut off 1 residue early in the read; its end comes from the germline J gene. The gene calls are TRBV14 and TRBJ2-7; 8 nucleotides match TRBD1. Germline CDR1 SGHDT, CDR2 FRDEAV. V was pared by 4 bases and J by 5 bases, with 2 bases of the junction left unmatched. The CDR3 runs 12 residues. This chain's CDR3 is CASSPGGHEQYF. The covered CDR3 bases are TGTGCCAGCAGTCCAGGGGGCCATGAACAGTAC.

This clone was seen only a few times. Gene names and germline match the mouse. The sequence runs out 1 residue before the end of the CDR3; the remainder is reconstructed from the germline J gene. The rearrangement uses TRBV26 and TRBJ2-4; weak D call: TRBD2 (6 bases). Germline values: CDR1 KGHPV, CDR2 FQNQEV (reference sequence). The germline V and J ends were trimmed by 2 bases and 4 bases, with 10 bases remaining between them. This CDR3 has 14 amino acids. CDR3 region: CASSLLLGKNTLYF. CDR3 bases read: TGTGCCAGCAGTCTGCTCCTGGGGAAAAACACCTTGTAC. Variable domain in full (rest from reference TRBV26 and TRBJ2-4): NSKVIQTPRYLVKGQGQKAKMRCIPEKGHPVVFWYQQNKNNEFKFLINFQNQEVLQQIDMTEKRFSAECPSNSPCSLEIQSSEAGDSALYLCASSLLLGKNTLYFGAGTRLSVL.

Comments on this clone: All gene names here are mouse names. The CDR3 bases that were read are TGTGCCAGCAGTCTCGACTGGGGGGGGCATGCTGAGCAGTTC. Translated, it gives CASSLDWGGHAEQF. The CDR3 as a whole reads CASSLDWGGHAEQFF. The J gene is TRBJ2-1, the V gene TRBV26; 11 bases line up with TRBD2. The read ends 1 residue early relative to the CDR3; the germline J gene fills the gap. Germline V gene lookup returns CDR1 KGHPV and CDR2 FQNQEV (reference sequence). The CDR3 totals 15 residues. Unmatched junction bases numbered 3, after V lost 3 bases and J lost 5 bases.

About this clone: Gene labels here are mouse ones. The read halts 1 residue ahead of the CDR3 end, with the missing end drawn from the germline J gene. V is TRBV12-1 and J is TRBJ1-6; possibly TRBD1 for D (5 bases). Being an ORF, TRBJ1-6 has a function that is uncertain. The CDR3 has 12 amino acids. Trimming left V 2 bases short and J 7 bases short, with 5 bases between. CDR1 is SGHSN and CDR2 is HYEKVE in the germline V gene. The CDR3 loop reads CASSRGNSPLYF. Incomplete CDR3 DNA: TGTGCCAGCTCTCGGGGCAATTCGCCCCTCTAC.

Of note for this clone: The gene names here belong to mouse. Read coverage stops 1 residue before the CDR3 terminus; the germline J gene supplies the remainder. The chain links TRBV26 to TRBJ2-5; D not resolved. Trimming shortened V by 2 bases and J by 1 base, and 1 base separated the two germline ends. This CDR3 spans 12 amino acids. Germline values: CDR1 KGHPV, CDR2 FQNQEV (reference sequence). The CDR3 here is CASSLDQDTQYF. CDR3 bases read: TGTGCCAGCAGTCTGGACCAAGACACCCAGTAC.

Of note for this clone: Germline and genes here are mouse. The read terminates 1 residue before the CDR3 end, so the remaining end is supplied by the germline J gene. This chain joins TRBV26 and TRBJ1-3; TRBD1 might be the D (6 bases). The V and J ends lost 4 bases and 0 bases respectively, with 7 bases between them. Looked up from germline, CDR1 is KGHPV and CDR2 is FQNQEV (reference sequence). This CDR3 contains 14 residues. CDR3: CASSRTDSGNTLYF. The CDR3 DNA, read in part, is TGTGCCAGCAGTCGGACAGATTCTGGAAATACGCTCTAT.

Turning to this clone: Genes here carry mouse names. The read falls 1 residue short of the CDR3 end, and the missing part is taken from the germline J gene. The rearrangement links TRBV13-3 to TRBJ2-7, with 11 bases identical to TRBD2. Germline values: CDR1 NNHDY, CDR2 SYVADS. Trimming removed 3 bases from V and 3 bases from J; junction bases left unmatched: 2. This CDR3 is built from 14 residues. The sequenced part of the CDR3 DNA is TGTGCCAGCAGTGCCGACTGGGGGGGCTATGAACAGTAC. Protein product: CASSADWGGYEQY. The CDR3 in its entirety is CASSADWGGYEQYF.

Points on this clone: Any gene name here is a mouse gene name. The read stops 1 residue short of the end of the CDR3; the missing end is completed from the germline J gene. The chain combines TRBV1 with TRBJ1-6; D is perhaps TRBD1 (5 bases). TRBJ1-6 is an ORF for which the function is uncertain. CDR1 NSQYPW and CDR2 LRSPGD come from the germline V gene (reference sequence). V lost 3 bases, J lost 0 bases, and 9 bases lay in between. The CDR3 length is 16 residues. The DNA read from the CDR3 is TGCACCTGCAGTGCTAGGGACCGTTCCTATAATTCGCCCCTCTAC. Translation: CTCSARDRSYNSPLY. The CDR3 as a whole reads CTCSARDRSYNSPLYF.

Judged by abundance, this clone is medium-sized. The gene symbols are mouse symbols. The read finishes 1 residue shy of the CDR3 end, and the germline J gene is used to complete it. V and J are TRBV3 and TRBJ2-4; 13 bases are shared with TRBD2. The germline V gene encodes CDR1 SNHLY and CDR2 FYNGKV (reference sequence). This CDR3 region has 14 residues. Trimming at V came to 4 bases and at J to 7 bases, leaving 2 bases not matched to a gene. CDR3 bases read: TGTGCCAGCAGCTCCGGGACTGGGGGGGACACCTTGTAC. Protein product: CASSSGTGGDTLY. The entire CDR3 protein is CASSSGTGGDTLYF.